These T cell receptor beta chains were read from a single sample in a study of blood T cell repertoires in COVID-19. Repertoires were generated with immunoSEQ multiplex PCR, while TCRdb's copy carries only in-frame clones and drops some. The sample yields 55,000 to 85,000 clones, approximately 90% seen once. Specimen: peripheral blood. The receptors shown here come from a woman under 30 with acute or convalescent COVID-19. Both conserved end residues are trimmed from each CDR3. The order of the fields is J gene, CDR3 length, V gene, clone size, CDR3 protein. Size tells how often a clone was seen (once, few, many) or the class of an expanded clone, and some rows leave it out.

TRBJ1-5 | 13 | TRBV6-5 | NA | ASRPDFEGNQPQH
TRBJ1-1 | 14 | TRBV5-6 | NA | ASSFWFKGARTEAF
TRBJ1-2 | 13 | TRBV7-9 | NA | ASRPSGGEGYGYT
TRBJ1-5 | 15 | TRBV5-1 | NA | ASSFLQGRRSNQPQH
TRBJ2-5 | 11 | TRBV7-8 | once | ASTRDRRETQY
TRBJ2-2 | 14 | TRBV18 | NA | ASSPLLGFRAGELF
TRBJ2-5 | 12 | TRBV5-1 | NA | ASTGGGAGETQY
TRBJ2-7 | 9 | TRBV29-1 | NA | SVGDRGEQY
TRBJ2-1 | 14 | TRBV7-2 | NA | ASSLGFSGRNNEQF
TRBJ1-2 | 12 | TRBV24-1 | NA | ATSDLNRAYGYT
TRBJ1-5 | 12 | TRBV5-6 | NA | ASSFTGFNQPQH
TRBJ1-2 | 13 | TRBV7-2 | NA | ASSSRTSSNYGYT
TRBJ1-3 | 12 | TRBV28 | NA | ASSSRDSGNTIY
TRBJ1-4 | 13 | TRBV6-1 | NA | ASSEAPGTNEKLF
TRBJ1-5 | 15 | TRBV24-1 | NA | ATSDLQGVNSNQPQH
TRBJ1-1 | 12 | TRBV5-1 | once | ASSSTGLNTEAF
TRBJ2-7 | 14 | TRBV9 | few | ASSVGPGDRGREQY
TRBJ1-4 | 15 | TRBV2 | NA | ASSVGSGPATNEKLF
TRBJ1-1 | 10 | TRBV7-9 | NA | ASSEGGTKAF
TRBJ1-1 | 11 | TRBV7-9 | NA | ASSFQTDTEAF
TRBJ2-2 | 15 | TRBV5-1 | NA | ASSLVSGLAATGELF
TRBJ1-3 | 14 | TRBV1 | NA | TSSQKGQNSGNTIY
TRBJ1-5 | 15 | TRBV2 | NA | ASSASMWVRGRQPQH
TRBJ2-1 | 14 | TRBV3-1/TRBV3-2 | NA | ASSTLLAGGPDEQF
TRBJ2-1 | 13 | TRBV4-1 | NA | ASSQDEGEPHEQF
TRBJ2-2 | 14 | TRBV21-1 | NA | ASSRVLEQTTGELF
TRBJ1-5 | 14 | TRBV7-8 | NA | ASSLWAQDKNQPQH
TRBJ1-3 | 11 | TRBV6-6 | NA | ASNSGSGNTIY